Each of the 26 T cell receptor beta chains below was sequenced from the same sample in a study of Ad26.COV2.S vaccination and SARS-CoV-2 variants. Sequenced by immunoSEQ multiplex PCR; TCRdb stores in-frame clones only, minus some. The table has about 350,000 clones, around 90% seen once. Regarding treatment: approximately 18 received Ad26.COV2.S at low or high dose, single or two shots; 5 received placebo; per-sample allocation not given. Sampling was done on day 63 after the first vaccine or placebo injection. Sequenced material: peripheral blood, taken in a trial of Ad26.COV2.S vaccine versus placebo. The origin of the receptors is a person aged 18-65 years who received the Ad26.COV2.S COVID-19 vaccine or a placebo.

The rearrangement joins TRBV2 to TRBJ1-5; TRBD1 aligns across 10 bases. CDR3 length equals 19 residues. Trimming removed 6 bases from V and 4 bases from J; junction bases left unmatched: 18. The germline CDR1 and CDR2 sequences are SNHLY and FYNNEI. The CDR3 DNA is TGTGCCAGCAGAACCGGGACAGGGGTTCCCTTTTCTCTTAATCAGCCCCAGCATTTT. Amino acid sequence: CASRTGTGVPFSLNQPQHF.

The chain is built from TRBV6-6 and TRBJ2-3; 10 bases fit TRBD2. The CDR3 totals 14 residues. The germline V gene encodes CDR1 MNHNY and CDR2 SVGAGI (reference sequence). With V trimmed by 2 bases and J by 14 bases, 10 bases remained unmatched. The CDR3 nucleotides read TGTGCCAGCAGTTACGAATCTAGCGGGGGCGGGTGGTATTTT. This codes for CASSYESSGGGWYF.

The chain is built from TRBV27 and TRBJ2-1; D call uncertain. The CDR3 consists of 12 residues. Germline values: CDR1 MNHEY, CDR2 SMNVEV (reference sequence). V shed 3 bases and J shed 5 bases, with 5 bases lying between them. CDR3 bases: TGTGCCAGCAGTTTCCCGAACAATGAGCAGTTCTTC. Translation gives CASSFPNNEQFF.

The rearrangement uses TRBV29-1 and TRBJ2-1, with 10 nucleotides matching TRBD2. The germline V gene encodes CDR1 SQVTM and CDR2 ANQGSEA. After removal of 4 bases from V and 4 bases from J, the junction contained 10 bases not matched to a gene. The CDR3 is 16 amino acids. In DNA form, the CDR3 reads TGCAGCGTTGCAGCGGGGGGGTCTTATAGGTACAATGAGCAGTTCTTC. Its protein product is CSVAAGGSYRYNEQFF.

The rearrangement links TRBV7-3 to TRBJ1-1; D possibly corresponds to TRBD1 (5 bases). The CDR3 contains 15 residues. The germline V gene has CDR1 SGHTA and CDR2 FQGTGA. Trimming pared 4 bases from V and 1 base from J, leaving 13 bases between. CDR3 sequence reads: CASSSSGTANTEAFF. The CDR3, as DNA: TGTGCCAGCAGCTCGTCCGGGACGGCGAACACTGAAGCTTTCTTT.

The sample holds a few counts of this clone. The chain has TRBV7-3 and TRBJ1-5; D remains ambiguous. The CDR3 contains 13 residues. Germline lookup yields CDR1 SGHTA and CDR2 FQGTGA. Trimming removed 5 bases from V and 5 bases from J, with 10 bases in between. The CDR3 protein is CASSEERDQPQHF. The CDR3 DNA reads as TGTGCCAGCAGCGAGGAAAGGGATCAGCCCCAGCATTTT.

The rearrangement joins TRBV9 to TRBJ1-1; 7 bases are a match to TRBD1. The germline V gene encodes CDR1 SGDLS and CDR2 YYNGEE. The CDR3 covers 14 residues. Germline trimming cut 1 base from V and 1 base from J; bases unmatched to any gene: 1. The CDR3 spells CASSVKGANTEAFF. Here the CDR3 DNA reads TGTGCCAGCAGCGTAAAGGGGGCGAACACTGAAGCTTTCTTT.

V usage is TRBV28 and J usage is TRBJ2-7, with D unresolved. Deletions cut 3 bases from V and 7 bases from J, with 13 bases between. The germline CDR1 and CDR2 sequences are MDHEN and SYDVKM. The CDR3 covers 13 residues. As DNA, the CDR3 is TGTGCCAGCAGTTTTTTACGGAAGGGAGAGCAGTACTTC. Encoded protein: CASSFLRKGEQYF.

This chain connects TRBV4-2 to TRBJ2-1, with 8 bases aligning to TRBD2. With V trimmed by 3 bases and J by 1 base, 2 bases remained unmatched. Germline CDR1 reads LGHNA; CDR2 reads YNFKEQ. The CDR3 length is 15 residues. The CDR3 region is CASSQSGGSYNEQFF. CDR3 DNA sequence: TGTGCCAGCAGCCAGAGCGGGGGATCCTACAATGAGCAGTTCTTC.

The V call is TRBV12-3 or TRBV12-4, the J call TRBJ1-2; no clear D. The germline V and J ends were trimmed by 6 bases and 3 bases, with 11 bases remaining between them. This CDR3 comprises 13 residues. CDR3 nucleotide sequence: TGTGCCAGCAGCGCATCAGAGGACTATGGCTACACCTTC. It translates to CASSASEDYGYTF.

V usage is TRBV10-3 and J usage is TRBJ1-1; 8 bases match TRBD1. With V trimmed by 1 base and J by 4 bases, 8 bases remained unmatched. CDR1 and CDR2 (germline): ENHRY, SYGVKD. The CDR3 runs 16 residues. The chain's CDR3 is CAISELSGGPGTEAFF. In DNA form, the CDR3 reads TGTGCCATCAGTGAGTTGTCAGGGGGCCCGGGCACTGAAGCTTTCTTT.

The chain couples TRBV4-1 to TRBJ2-7; 13 bases map to TRBD2. CDR1 and CDR2 from the germline V gene are MGHRA and YSYEKL. This CDR3 has 15 residues. V was clipped by 4 bases and J by 2 bases; unmatched bases: 2. The CDR3 sequence: CASSRGTSGTYEQYF. The CDR3 DNA reads as TGCGCCAGCAGCCGAGGGACTAGCGGGACCTACGAGCAGTACTTC.

The V call is TRBV6-6, the J call TRBJ2-1; unclear D gene. CDR1 and CDR2 (germline): MNHNY, SVGAGI (reference sequence). Trimming cost V 0 bases and J 0 bases, with 9 bases left between them. CDR3 length: 16 residues. CDR3 region: CASSYSRRSSYNEQFF. CDR3 coding DNA: TGTGCCAGCAGTTACTCAAGGCGGAGCTCCTACAATGAGCAGTTCTTC.

The V call is TRBV9, the J call TRBJ2-1, with TRBD2 as a possible D gene (5 bases). The CDR3 sequence is 13 residues long. The germline V and J ends were trimmed by 1 base and 5 bases, with 7 bases remaining between them. The germline gives CDR1 SGDLS, CDR2 YYNGEE. The CDR3: CASSVFGDNEQFF. The CDR3 DNA sequence: TGTGCCAGCAGCGTATTCGGGGACAATGAGCAGTTCTTC.

This clone has just one count. The chain combines TRBV6-5 with TRBJ2-2; possible D gene TRBD1, 5 bases. Germline V gene sequence: CDR1 MNHEY, CDR2 SVGAGI. The ends were cut back, 6 bases at V and 3 bases at J, with 11 bases in the middle. The CDR3 spans 14 residues. CDR3: CASRGEGYTGELFF. CDR3 nucleotides: TGTGCCAGCAGAGGGGAAGGGTACACCGGGGAGCTGTTTTTT.

This clone was seen only once. The chain carries TRBV7-6 and TRBJ1-1; D perhaps matches TRBD1 (6 bases). Germline V gene lookup returns CDR1 SGHVS and CDR2 FNYEAQ. The CDR3 runs 15 residues. The V gene lost 0 bases and the J gene lost 4 bases, with 12 bases spanning the gap. The CDR3 bases are TGTGCCAGCAGCTTAGCGCAGGGGTACGGCACTGAAGCTTTCTTT. The encoded protein is CASSLAQGYGTEAFF.

The chain has TRBV12-3 or TRBV12-4 and TRBJ2-5; possibly TRBD1 or TRBD2 for D (5 bases each). V lost 4 bases, J lost 4 bases, and 10 bases lay in between. CDR3 size: 13 residues. The CDR3 sequence is CASSSSGAETQYF. Here the CDR3 DNA reads TGTGCCAGCAGTTCTTCCGGGGCAGAGACCCAGTACTTC.

The chain is built from TRBV27 and TRBJ2-7, with 8 bases matching TRBD2. CDR1 MNHEY and CDR2 SMNVEV come from the germline V gene (reference sequence). The CDR3 length is 20 residues. The V segment lost 3 bases and the J segment 2 bases; nucleotides outside the gene matches: 21. CDR3 sequence: CASSFVPPLANSGGTYEQYF. The CDR3 region has the DNA TGTGCCAGCAGTTTTGTCCCTCCCCTCGCTAACAGCGGGGGAACCTACGAGCAGTACTTC.

The chain carries TRBV11-2 and TRBJ1-1; possible D gene TRBD1, 5 bases. From germline, CDR1 is SGHAT and CDR2 FQNNGV. V shed 5 bases and J shed 5 bases, with 12 bases lying between them. The length of the CDR3 is 13 residues. CDR3 sequence: CASSLPGETEAFF. The CDR3 DNA sequence: TGTGCCAGCAGCCTCCCGGGGGAAACTGAAGCTTTCTTT.

V and J are TRBV6-5 and TRBJ1-1; D possibly corresponds to TRBD1 (6 bases). Germline assignment: CDR1 MNHEY and CDR2 SVGAGI. CDR3 length: 12 amino acids. V lost 2 bases and J lost 7, with 8 bases in between. DNA of the CDR3: TGTGCCAGCAGTTACACGACAGGTGAAGCTTTCTTT. It codes for CASSYTTGEAFF.

The rearrangement joins TRBV12-3 or TRBV12-4 to TRBJ1-5, with D possibly TRBD1 on 5 matching bases. This CDR3 is built from 13 residues. Deletions cut 6 bases from V and 0 bases from J, with 6 bases between. The chain's CDR3 is CASRQGSNQPQHF. The CDR3 coding sequence is TGTGCCAGCAGGCAGGGTAGCAATCAGCCCCAGCATTTT.

The genes are TRBV9 and TRBJ2-7; D is possibly TRBD2 (6 bases). The CDR3 loop spans 16 amino acids. V was pared by 5 bases and J by 5 bases, with 23 bases between. Germline CDR1 SGDLS, CDR2 YYNGEE. CDR3 region: CASSPRGGGSSDEQYF. CDR3 DNA: TGTGCCAGCAGTCCACGCGGTGGGGGGTCCTCGGACGAGCAGTACTTC.

The rearrangement joins TRBV19 to TRBJ1-1, with TRBD1 as a possible D gene (6 bases). The CDR3 has 15 residues. Germline V gives CDR1 LNHDA, CDR2 SQIVND (reference sequence). V was cut by 6 bases and J by 0 bases, with 14 bases left in between. CDR3 sequence reads: CASREGGGMNTEAFF. CDR3 DNA: TGTGCCAGTAGAGAGGGGGGGGGCATGAACACTGAAGCTTTCTTT.

This chain links TRBV4-2 with TRBJ2-7, with D hard to call. This CDR3 has 14 amino acids. V lost 6 bases and J 5 bases, leaving 17 bases between the germline ends. CDR1 and CDR2 (germline): LGHNA, YNFKEQ. The CDR3 bases are TGTGCCAGCAGTACCGACCAGAATGAGGACGAGCAGTACTTC. It codes for CASSTDQNEDEQYF.

The rearrangement links TRBV5-1 to TRBJ2-1, with D maybe TRBD2 (5 bases). The germline V and J ends were trimmed by 4 bases and 2 bases, with 10 bases remaining between them. Germline CDR1 reads SGHRS; CDR2 reads YFSETQ. The CDR3 extends over 14 amino acids. The CDR3 protein is CASSPSGAYNEQFF. The CDR3 region has the DNA TGCGCCAGCAGCCCCTCCGGGGCCTACAATGAGCAGTTCTTC.

The V call is TRBV4-1, the J call TRBJ1-2, with 8 positions matching TRBD1. The V and J ends lost 0 bases and 9 bases, in that order; junction bases with no gene match: 6. CDR1 is MGHRA and CDR2 is YSYEKL in the germline V gene. The CDR3 sequence is 14 residues long. Here the CDR3 reads CASSQEGQGASYTF. In nucleotides, the CDR3 is TGCGCCAGCAGCCAAGAAGGACAGGGCGCTAGCTACACCTTC.